This is a list of T cell receptor beta chains from one sample in a study of cytomegalovirus exposure and HLA in healthy donors. Sequencing was performed with immunoSEQ multiplex PCR; in TCRdb, only in-frame clones are kept and a portion is missing. Of around 190,000 clones detected, about 82% appear once; the ten largest clones hold around 2.3%. Sequencing input: PBMCs. These receptor sequences come from a woman in her fifties or sixties in good health and CMV-seronegative. Each CDR3 is given with its conserved first and last residue. A D gene is named only where the DNA matches it firmly.

CDR3 length: 12; D gene: TRBD2; J gene: TRBJ2-1; V gene: TRBV19; CDR3 protein: CASRLAGREQFF
CDR3 length: 13; D gene: NA; J gene: TRBJ2-7; V gene: TRBV10-1; CDR3 protein: CASSAGLSYEQYF
CDR3 length: 15; D gene: TRBD2; J gene: TRBJ2-5; V gene: TRBV19; CDR3 protein: CASSTLAGVGETQYF
CDR3 length: 13; D gene: TRBD2; J gene: TRBJ2-7; V gene: TRBV7-3; CDR3 protein: CASSPERGTEQYF
CDR3 length: 14; D gene: NA; J gene: TRBJ1-1; V gene: TRBV21-1; CDR3 protein: CASKGGTRDTEAFF
CDR3 length: 13; D gene: NA; J gene: TRBJ1-1; V gene: TRBV19; CDR3 protein: CASTPDRRSEAFF
CDR3 length: 13; D gene: NA; J gene: TRBJ2-7; V gene: TRBV5-1; CDR3 protein: CASSLFTSYEQYF
CDR3 length: 15; D gene: TRBD1; J gene: TRBJ1-4; V gene: TRBV28; CDR3 protein: CASSSTGRRNEKLFF
CDR3 length: 14; D gene: TRBD1; J gene: TRBJ1-1; V gene: TRBV7-9; CDR3 protein: CSSSFTGVNTEAFF
CDR3 length: 14; D gene: NA; J gene: TRBJ1-5; V gene: TRBV28; CDR3 protein: CASSLGQGFRPQHF
CDR3 length: 14; D gene: NA; J gene: TRBJ2-7; V gene: TRBV27; CDR3 protein: CASSLGRTSYEQYF
CDR3 length: 14; D gene: TRBD2; J gene: TRBJ2-1; V gene: TRBV18; CDR3 protein: CASSRLAPNNEQFF
CDR3 length: 16; D gene: TRBD1; J gene: TRBJ1-1; V gene: TRBV19; CDR3 protein: CASSTTGGEMNTEAFF
CDR3 length: 14; D gene: TRBD2; J gene: TRBJ2-7; V gene: TRBV29-1; CDR3 protein: CSVAGLAGNYEQYF
CDR3 length: 15; D gene: TRBD1; J gene: TRBJ2-5; V gene: TRBV5-1; CDR3 protein: CASTIQGAALETQYF
CDR3 length: 15; D gene: TRBD2; J gene: TRBJ2-7; V gene: TRBV19; CDR3 protein: CASSIGREATYEQYF
CDR3 length: 14; D gene: NA; J gene: TRBJ1-4; V gene: TRBV18; CDR3 protein: CASSSLTGNEKLFF
CDR3 length: 15; D gene: TRBD1; J gene: TRBJ2-1; V gene: TRBV15; CDR3 protein: CATNQDRGQYNEQFF
CDR3 length: 13; D gene: TRBD1; J gene: TRBJ1-5; V gene: TRBV7-9; CDR3 protein: CASSRDRGGPQHF
CDR3 length: 12; D gene: TRBD2; J gene: TRBJ2-1; V gene: TRBV5-4; CDR3 protein: CASSNGLAVGFF
CDR3 length: 15; D gene: TRBD2; J gene: TRBJ2-7; V gene: TRBV28; CDR3 protein: CASSFPLAGAYEQYF
CDR3 length: 15; D gene: NA; J gene: TRBJ2-1; V gene: TRBV7-2; CDR3 protein: CASRLPAGVYNEQFF
CDR3 length: 16; D gene: NA; J gene: TRBJ2-1; V gene: TRBV4-3; CDR3 protein: CASSQFLSSSYNEQFF
CDR3 length: 16; D gene: NA; J gene: TRBJ2-6; V gene: TRBV7-9; CDR3 protein: CASSRGGGSGANVLTF
CDR3 length: 17; D gene: NA; J gene: TRBJ1-4; V gene: TRBV7-5; CDR3 protein: CVRTRPGENPTNEKLFF
CDR3 length: 15; D gene: TRBD1; J gene: TRBJ1-6; V gene: TRBV6-5; CDR3 protein: CASSLGQLGNSPLHF
CDR3 length: 17; D gene: TRBD2; J gene: TRBJ2-1; V gene: TRBV15; CDR3 protein: CATSRDLGGSNYNEQFF
CDR3 length: 16; D gene: TRBD1; J gene: TRBJ2-5; V gene: TRBV7-3; CDR3 protein: CASSLSLQGAQETQYF
CDR3 length: 12; D gene: NA; J gene: TRBJ1-2; V gene: TRBV29-1; CDR3 protein: CSVPGGKGGYTF
CDR3 length: 14; D gene: NA; J gene: TRBJ2-7; V gene: TRBV7-9; CDR3 protein: CASSLLASSYEQYF
CDR3 length: 16; D gene: TRBD2; J gene: TRBJ2-1; V gene: TRBV6-5; CDR3 protein: CASSYEGLAGAIEQFF
CDR3 length: 16; D gene: TRBD2; J gene: TRBJ2-2; V gene: TRBV5-1; CDR3 protein: CASSPTSGSSTGELFF
CDR3 length: 16; D gene: NA; J gene: TRBJ1-4; V gene: TRBV28; CDR3 protein: CASSPLGRGEGEKLFF
CDR3 length: 14; D gene: NA; J gene: TRBJ2-3; V gene: TRBV7-9; CDR3 protein: CASSFRTVPDTQYF
CDR3 length: 15; D gene: NA; J gene: TRBJ1-5; V gene: TRBV28; CDR3 protein: CASSLFPGDNQPQHF
CDR3 length: 14; D gene: NA; J gene: NA; V gene: TRBV27; CDR3 protein: CASSRGTESYEQYF
CDR3 length: 14; D gene: TRBD1; J gene: TRBJ1-2; V gene: TRBV28; CDR3 protein: CASSLDRGQYGYTF
CDR3 length: 18; D gene: TRBD2; J gene: TRBJ2-3; V gene: TRBV4-1; CDR3 protein: CASSQGLAGGSHGNTQYF
CDR3 length: 14; D gene: NA; J gene: TRBJ1-4; V gene: TRBV27; CDR3 protein: CASSLSSGDEKLFF
CDR3 length: 11; D gene: NA; J gene: TRBJ2-1; V gene: TRBV28; CDR3 protein: CASKGVSEQFF
CDR3 length: 13; D gene: NA; J gene: TRBJ2-3; V gene: TRBV15; CDR3 protein: CATSRASTDTQYF
CDR3 length: 14; D gene: NA; J gene: TRBJ2-7; V gene: TRBV28; CDR3 protein: CASRPTGSSYEQYF
CDR3 length: 13; D gene: TRBD1; J gene: TRBJ2-1; V gene: TRBV10-3; CDR3 protein: CAITGQGYNEQFF
CDR3 length: 14; D gene: NA; J gene: TRBJ2-2; V gene: TRBV28; CDR3 protein: CASTSGLHAGELFF
CDR3 length: 16; D gene: TRBD1; J gene: TRBJ1-1; V gene: TRBV7-9; CDR3 protein: CASSLDPGQGRTEAFF
CDR3 length: 11; D gene: NA; J gene: TRBJ1-1; V gene: TRBV20-1; CDR3 protein: CSAPMNTEAFF
CDR3 length: 18; D gene: NA; J gene: TRBJ2-7; V gene: TRBV10-1; CDR3 protein: CASSEKGLLGSRSYEQYF
CDR3 length: 13; D gene: NA; J gene: TRBJ1-5; V gene: TRBV29-1; CDR3 protein: CSVGVRGSQPQHF